This T cell receptor (beta chain) is from a study of T-cell reconstitution after alpha-beta-depleted transplantation in children. The CDR3 runs 11 residues. Between the trimmed V and J ends, which lost 8 bases and 4 bases, there was a span of 6 bases. Germline CDR1 is MGHRA and CDR2 is YSYEKL. This clonotype was seen a few times. Unique molecular identifiers were used in preparing the TCRbeta library. TCRdb redid the calling of the PCR reads with MiXCR, one entry per CDR3 protein. The data show approximately 270,000 distinct CDR3 sequences, with roughly a quarter seen just once and about 4.8% held by the top ten.

This specimen consisted of PBMCs, mostly from graft donor cells, obtained 360 days after TCRalphabeta/CD19-depleted stem cell transplant. The source of this sequence is a female patient aged 2-15 years who had a stem cell transplant for congenital amegakaryocytic thrombocytopenia, so the T cells may come from the graft donor. The V and J genes are TRBV4-1 and TRBJ2-1, with D maybe TRBD2 (5 bases). The CDR3 sequence: CASGGYNEQFF. CDR3 nucleotides: TGCGCCAGCGGAGGATACAATGAGCAGTTCTTC.